The 26 T cell receptor beta chains reported below all come from one sample, sequenced in a study of T cells in Graves' hyperthyroidism and ophthalmopathy. TCR beta CDR3 regions were amplified from RNA transcripts. TCR CDR3 underwent first-round RT-PCR with the HTBI primer set. From the multiplex PCR reads, TCRdb called clonotypes with MiXCR, one entry per CDR3 protein. The table records under 800,000 distinct CDR3 sequences, less than 15% of them present only once. Sequenced: blood. Receptors originate from a woman under 30 with Graves' hyperthyroidism.

The table lists this clonotype with many counts. The chain uses TRBV27 and TRBJ2-7, with 7 bases matching TRBD1. Germline lookup yields CDR1 MNHEY and CDR2 SMNVEV (reference sequence). The J segment lost 2 bases and the V segment lost 5 bases, leaving 6 bases of the junction unmatched. This CDR3 is built from 14 residues. The DNA of the CDR3 is TGTGCCAGCAGTCAGACAGGGCTAGCCTACGAGCAGTACTTC. It yields the protein CASSQTGLAYEQYF.

This clonotype was recorded many times. CDR3 residues: CASSEGRGGMEDEQFF. The CDR3 coding sequence is TGTGCCAGCAGTGAAGGTCGGGGCGGGATGGAGGATGAGCAGTTCTTC. The chain couples TRBV6-1 to TRBJ2-1; tentatively, D is TRBD2 (6 bases). Trimming took off 1 base at V and 8 bases at J, with 18 bases between the two ends. The germline V gene encodes CDR1 MNHNS and CDR2 SASEGT. CDR3 size: 16 residues.

Concerning this clonotype: This may arise from a read error, as a much more abundant clone is one base away. The V gene is TRBV11-2, the J gene TRBJ2-1; D gene unclear. Gene TRBJ2-7 matches the end of the DNA better, so the J call may be wrong. The CDR3 is made up of 13 amino acids. Germline V CDR1 and CDR2: SGHAT, FQNNGV. CDR3 sequence reads: CASSFPPYDEQYF. The CDR3 DNA reads TGTGCCAGCAGCTTCCCCCCCTACGATGAGCAGTACTTC.

The genes are TRBV7-7 and TRBJ2-7; perhaps TRBD1 as D (5 bases). Trimming removed 9 bases at V and 6 bases at J, with 18 bases between. In germline, CDR1 is SSHAT, CDR2 FNYEAQ (reference sequence). The CDR3 sequence is 13 residues long. The CDR3 DNA sequence: TGTGCCAGTTGGGGCGCTCCCCTTATCGAGCAGTACTTC. Its translation is CASWGAPLIEQYF.

The V call is TRBV29-1, the J call TRBJ2-1; the D is unclear. Germline assignment: CDR1 SQVTM and CDR2 ANQGSEA. The CDR3 spans 14 residues. Trimming left V 8 bases short and J 4 bases short, with 18 bases between. DNA for the CDR3: TGCAGCCTAATAGTCGGGTCCCGTTACAATGAGCAGTTCTTC. This gives the protein CSLIVGSRYNEQFF.

In this sample, this clonotype turned up many times. The chain is built from TRBV19 and TRBJ1-6, with a weak D call TRBD1 (6 bases). The CDR3 sequence is 18 residues long. Germline CDR1 and CDR2: LNHDA and SQIVND (reference sequence). Trimming left V 0 bases short and J 0 bases short, with 12 bases between. The CDR3 DNA follows: TGTGCCAGTAGTATAGACAGGGGCTCAAGCTCCTATAATTCACCCCTCCACTTT. Its protein product is CASSIDRGSSSYNSPLHF. Based on the CDR3 plus reference TRBV19 and TRBJ1-6, the full variable domain is DGGITQSPKYLFRKEGQNVTLSCEQNLNHDAMYWYRQDPGQGLRLIYYSQIVNDFQKGDIAEGYSVSREKKESFPLTVTSAQKNPTAFYLCASSIDRGSSSYNSPLHFGNGTRLTVT.

This clonotype was recorded many times. The J gene is TRBJ1-5, the V gene TRBV5-1, with D possibly matching TRBD1 (6 bases). The CDR3 has 15 amino acids. V was pared by 3 bases and J by 6 bases, with 16 bases between. The germline V gene encodes CDR1 SGHRS and CDR2 YFSETQ. CDR3 bases: TGCGCCAGCAGCTCTACTCCAGGGGATCGTCAGCCCCAGCATTTT. It translates to CASSSTPGDRQPQHF. The variable domain in full, with the rest retrieved from reference TRBV5-1 and TRBJ1-5, is KAGVTQTPRYLIKTRGQQVTLSCSPISGHRSVSWYQQTPGQGLQFLFEYFSETQRNKGNFPGRFSGRQFSNSRSEMNVSTLELGDSALYLCASSSTPGDRQPQHFGDGTRLSIL.

The chain recombines TRBV9 with TRBJ1-2, with D perhaps matching TRBD1 (6 bases). The V and J ends lost 0 bases and 3 bases respectively, with 18 bases between them. Germline values: CDR1 SGDLS, CDR2 YYNGEE. The CDR3 is 17 amino acids. Here the CDR3 reads CASSVASGAGEDYGYTF. The DNA of the CDR3 is TGTGCCAGCAGCGTAGCTTCAGGGGCAGGGGAAGACTATGGCTACACCTTC.

There are a few counts of this clonotype. The chain links TRBV5-6 to TRBJ1-1; D gene unclear. The CDR3 totals 12 residues. The germline V and J ends were trimmed by 0 bases and 11 bases, with 11 bases remaining between them. Germline CDR1 is SGHDT and CDR2 is YYEEEE. The CDR3 here is CASSLGPGRAFF. CDR3 DNA sequence: TGTGCCAGCAGCTTGGGTCCCGGGAGGGCTTTCTTT.

The chain couples TRBV12-3 or TRBV12-4 to TRBJ1-2; weak D call: TRBD1 (6 bases). The CDR3 contains 15 residues. Trimming cost V 5 bases and J 8 bases, with 21 bases left between them. CDR3 DNA: TGTGCCAGCAGTCATCCTCCTGGAGGGGGGGGGGGCTACACCTTC. Encoded protein: CASSHPPGGGGGYTF.

This clonotype was found many times. The chain couples TRBV2 to TRBJ2-1; tentatively, D is TRBD1 or TRBD2 (7 bases each). The V end was cut by 2 bases, the J end by 7 bases, with 15 bases between. Looked up from germline, CDR1 is SNHLY and CDR2 is FYNNEI. The CDR3 contains 15 residues. The CDR3 loop is CASSESNRGLNEQFF. The CDR3 DNA follows: TGTGCCAGCAGTGAATCCAACAGGGGACTAAATGAGCAGTTCTTC.

This clonotype was detected a few times. V usage is TRBV7-9 and J usage is TRBJ2-7, with 10 nucleotides matching TRBD2. CDR1 and CDR2 (germline): SEHNR, FQNEAQ (reference sequence). Trimming at V came to 8 bases and at J to 2 bases, leaving 12 bases not matched to a gene. CDR3 length: 16 amino acids. CDR3 residues: CASRAAGGARPYEQYF. CDR3 nucleotides: TGTGCCAGCCGCGCAGCGGGAGGGGCCCGGCCCTACGAGCAGTACTTC.

This sequence joins TRBV9 and TRBJ2-5; 9 positions match TRBD1. This CDR3 has 15 amino acids. Germline loops: CDR1 SGDLS, CDR2 YYNGEE. Losses at the gene ends were 0 bases for V and 5 bases for J; bases not matched to a gene: 5. The CDR3 DNA reads as TGTGCCAGCAGCGTAGAAGGGGACAGGGTTGAGACCCAGTACTTC. It specifies CASSVEGDRVETQYF.

This clonotype was seen repeatedly, ten times or more. The chain uses TRBV3-1 and TRBJ2-5, with TRBD1 identical over 8 bases. The germline V gene has CDR1 LGHDT and CDR2 YNNKEL (reference sequence). CDR3 length equals 14 residues. The trim removed 4 bases at V and 4 bases at J, leaving 5 bases unmatched. The DNA of the CDR3 is TGTGCCAGCAGCCGGAGGACAGGGACAGAGACCCAGTACTTC. Residues: CASSRRTGTETQYF.

This clonotype occurred many times. This rearrangement joins TRBV14 to TRBJ2-3; TRBD1 aligns across 7 bases. CDR3 length equals 16 residues. Germline assignment: CDR1 SGHDN and CDR2 FVKESK. V trimming: 4 bases; J trimming: 1 base; junction bases outside the gene matches: 8. CDR3 nucleotide sequence: TGTGCCAGCAGCCCCGGACAGGCGATGCGCACAGATACGCAGTATTTT. Protein: CASSPGQAMRTDTQYF. Full variable domain (remainder filled in from reference TRBV14 and TRBJ2-3): EAGVTQFPSHSVIEKGQTVTLRCDPISGHDNLYWYRRVMGKEIKFLLHFVKESKQDESGMPNNRFLAERTGGTYSTLKVQPAELEDSGVYFCASSPGQAMRTDTQYFGPGTRLTVL.

The genes are TRBV7-9 and TRBJ2-2, with TRBD2 matching over 13 bases. In germline, CDR1 is SEHNR, CDR2 FQNEAQ (reference sequence). The length of the CDR3 is 18 residues. The junction had 7 bases not matched to a gene; V was cut back by 5 bases and J by 1 base. In DNA form, the CDR3 reads TGTGCCAGCAGCCCCGTCGGGACTAGCGGGGTGAACACCGGGGAGCTGTTTTTT. This encodes CASSPVGTSGVNTGELFF.

This clonotype occurred many times. The chain combines TRBV5-1 with TRBJ2-7, with 10 nucleotides matching TRBD1. The CDR3 has 18 amino acids. Germline values: CDR1 SGHRS, CDR2 YFSETQ. V was clipped by 0 bases and J by 3 bases; unmatched bases: 12. The CDR3 protein is CASSLAPGQGFGSYEQYF. The CDR3 DNA reads as TGCGCCAGCAGCTTGGCTCCGGGACAGGGGTTTGGGAGCTACGAGCAGTACTTC.

This clonotype was seen more than once but under ten times. The genes are TRBV20-1 and TRBJ1-4, with D unclear. Trimming took 6 bases from V and 8 from J, leaving 10 bases between them. CDR3 size: 11 residues. Germline V gene data show CDR1 as DFQATT and CDR2 as SNEGSKA (reference sequence). CDR3 sequence: CSARWGEKLFF. The CDR3 nucleotides read TGCAGTGCAAGGTGGGGAGAAAAACTGTTTTTT.

This clonotype has only a few counts. The rearrangement links TRBV6-5 to TRBJ2-1; D gene uncertain. The CDR3 consists of 13 residues. The V gene lost 6 bases and the J gene lost 5 bases, with 11 bases spanning the gap. Germline values: CDR1 MNHEY, CDR2 SVGAGI. The CDR3 protein is CASSYVENNEQFF. The CDR3 bases are TGTGCCAGCAGCTACGTCGAAAACAATGAGCAGTTCTTC.

Of note for this clonotype: This CDR3 fails to terminate in the conserved phenylalanine or tryptophan, so it likely reflects a read error. The chain employs TRBV7-2 and TRBJ2-3; D may be TRBD2 (6 bases). Germline assignment: CDR1 SGHTA and CDR2 FQGNSA. The length of the CDR3 is 16 residues. V gave up 2 bases and J gave up 2 bases, with 14 bases separating them. The CDR3: CASSLITGAPTDTQYL. CDR3 sequence (DNA): TGTGCCAGCAGCTTAATCACGGGAGCGCCCACAGATACGCAGTATCTT.

V usage is TRBV4-1 and J usage is TRBJ2-3; 8 bases agree with TRBD1. The ends lost 2 bases at V and 0 bases at J; junction bases unmatched: 1. The germline gives CDR1 MGHRA, CDR2 YSYEKL. The CDR3 is made up of 15 amino acids. The CDR3 region has the DNA TGCGCCAGCAGCCAATGGACAGGGAGCACAGATACGCAGTATTTT. Translated, it gives CASSQWTGSTDTQYF.

A few counts support this clonotype. This chain connects TRBV4-2 to TRBJ1-5, with TRBD1 matching 12 bases. J was trimmed by 6 bases and V by 6 bases; bases with no gene match: 9. Germline V lookup: CDR1 LGHNA, CDR2 YNFKEQ. This CDR3 comprises 16 residues. The CDR3 DNA reads TGTGCCAGCAGTCCGGGACAGGGGGCGTTTAGTCAGCCCCAGCATTTT. Its protein product is CASSPGQGAFSQPQHF.

This clonotype came up a few times. The chain employs TRBV30 and TRBJ2-1; the match to TRBD2 covers 10 bases. V was pared by 3 bases and J by 7 bases, with 6 bases of the junction left unmatched. Per the germline V gene, CDR1 is GTSNPN and CDR2 is SVGIG (reference sequence). This CDR3 has 14 amino acids. In DNA form, the CDR3 reads TGTGCCTGGAGCCGTAGCGGGAGGTTAAATGAGCAGTTCTTC. This codes for CAWSRSGRLNEQFF.

In this sample, this clonotype turned up a few times. The chain couples TRBV19 to TRBJ1-5; TRBD1 is a possible D gene (5 bases). Germline V gene lookup returns CDR1 LNHDA and CDR2 SQIVND (reference sequence). The CDR3 is 16 residues long. V lost 0 bases and J 3 bases, leaving 12 bases between the germline ends. DNA for the CDR3: TGTGCCAGTAGTATAGATCGGGGCGGGTCCAATCAGCCCCAGCATTTT. This sequence encodes CASSIDRGGSNQPQHF.

Only a few counts were recorded for this clonotype. The chain links TRBV7-6 to TRBJ1-3, with a weak D call TRBD1 (6 bases). Trimming removed 5 bases at V and 0 bases at J, with 14 bases between. The CDR3 length is 16 residues. Germline V gene lookup returns CDR1 SGHVS and CDR2 FNYEAQ. CDR3 loop: CASSPSKGHSGNTIYF. CDR3 in DNA: TGTGCCAGCAGCCCTTCGAAGGGACACTCTGGAAACACCATATATTTT.

The chain joins TRBV4-2 to TRBJ1-4; no clear D gene. The germline gives CDR1 LGHNA, CDR2 YNFKEQ. The CDR3 is made up of 14 amino acids. With 1 base removed from V and 7 bases from J, the gap between germline ends came to 10 bases. This CDR3 is CASSQGQRAEKLFF. The CDR3, as DNA: TGTGCCAGCAGCCAAGGCCAGCGGGCTGAAAAACTGTTTTTT.